One and the same sample provided the 26 T cell receptor beta chains below, sequenced in a study of OX40 agonist ivuxolimab in advanced cancers. Assay used: immunoSEQ multiplex PCR; TCRdb lists only in-frame clones, some missing. The repertoire holds about 59,000 clones, with approximately 87% as singletons. This specimen consisted of CD4+ or CD8+ T cells sorted from blood, obtained in a trial of the OX40 agonist ivuxolimab. All receptors come from an adult with an advanced solid tumor such as melanoma, head and neck, liver or kidney cancer.

The genes are TRBV2 and TRBJ1-1; D is ambiguous. CDR1 and CDR2 from the germline V gene are SNHLY and FYNNEI. The CDR3 is 13 residues long. The V and J ends lost 7 bases and 1 base respectively, with 10 bases between them. CDR3 residues: CASTGSPNTEAFF. CDR3 in DNA: TGTGCCAGCACGGGCAGCCCGAACACTGAAGCTTTCTTT. Looking up the rest from reference TRBV2 and TRBJ1-1 gives the full variable domain: EPEVTQTPSHQVTQMGQEVILRCVPISNHLYFYWYRQILGQKVEFLVSFYNNEISEKSEIFDDQFSVERPDGSNFTLKIRSTKLEDSAMYFCASTGSPNTEAFFGQGTRLTVV.

This chain links TRBV4-1 with TRBJ2-7, with D perhaps matching TRBD1 or TRBD2 (7 bases each). CDR1 MGHRA and CDR2 YSYEKL come from the germline V gene. Trimming pared 1 base from V and 2 bases from J, leaving 18 bases between. The CDR3 consists of 17 residues. The CDR3: CASSQVIVRGGTYEQYF. In DNA, the CDR3 is TGCGCCAGCAGCCAAGTTATCGTCAGGGGGGGGACCTACGAGCAGTACTTC.

V is TRBV5-1 and J is TRBJ2-7; D is uncertain. The germline CDR1 and CDR2 sequences are SGHRS and YFSETQ. V was trimmed by 5 bases and J by 0 bases, leaving 15 bases between them. The CDR3 is made up of 15 amino acids. The CDR3 loop is CASRPLPQSSYEQYF. DNA of the CDR3: TGCGCCAGCAGGCCCCTACCCCAGAGCTCCTACGAGCAGTACTTC.

As DNA, the CDR3 is TGTGCCAGCAGCCCCGGGATGAGGGGAGATACGCAGTATTTT. Protein: CASSPGMRGDTQYF. The V call is TRBV6-5, the J call TRBJ2-3; the D gene could be TRBD1 or TRBD2 (5 bases each). V lost 6 bases to trimming and J lost 5 bases, with 15 bases between them. The V gene's germline CDR1 is MNHEY and CDR2 SVGAGI. The CDR3 is 14 residues long.

CDR3 amino acids: CASSLELEAFF. The CDR3 nucleotides are TGTGCCAGCAGCTTAGAGCTTGAAGCTTTCTTT. This chain connects TRBV7-9 to TRBJ1-1, with unresolved D. V gave up 1 base and J gave up 7 bases, with 4 bases separating them. This CDR3 spans 11 amino acids. Germline CDR1 SEHNR, CDR2 FQNEAQ (reference sequence).

The CDR3 region is CASRGDRGTQYF. The CDR3 bases are TGTGCCAGCAGGGGAGATCGGGGAACGCAGTATTTT. The chain joins TRBV2 to TRBJ2-3; D might be TRBD2 (5 bases). Trimming stripped 6 bases from V and 9 bases from J, with 13 bases between. Per germline, CDR1 SNHLY and CDR2 FYNNEI. The CDR3 sequence is 12 residues long. The full variable domain, completed using reference TRBV2 and TRBJ2-3, is EPEVTQTPSHQVTQMGQEVILRCVPISNHLYFYWYRQILGQKVEFLVSFYNNEISEKSEIFDDQFSVERPDGSNFTLKIRSTKLEDSAMYFCASRGDRGTQYFGPGTRLTVL.

This rearrangement joins TRBV28 to TRBJ2-3, with 7 positions matching TRBD1. Germline V gene sequence: CDR1 MDHEN, CDR2 SYDVKM. After removal of 5 bases from V and 0 bases from J, the junction contained 8 bases not matched to a gene. The CDR3 runs to 16 residues. The CDR3 sequence is CASSTSRGPSTDTQYF. For the CDR3, the DNA is TGTGCCAGCAGTACCTCGAGGGGGCCGAGCACAGATACGCAGTATTTT.

The V gene is TRBV5-1, the J gene TRBJ2-7, with 9 bases lining up with TRBD2. With 4 bases clipped from V and 3 bases from J, the junction kept 8 bases outside the gene matches. The CDR3 has 15 residues. Germline CDR1 is SGHRS and CDR2 is YFSETQ. Here the CDR3 DNA reads TGCGCCAGCAGCGTGGGGGGACTAGCCCTCTACGAGCAGTACTTC. The encoded protein is CASSVGGLALYEQYF.

This rearrangement joins TRBV6-5 to TRBJ1-1; D is uncertain. Trimming cost V 6 bases and J 0 bases, with 14 bases left between them. Germline CDR1 MNHEY, CDR2 SVGAGI. The CDR3 runs to 15 residues. The CDR3: CASRYGVHMNTEAFF. The DNA for the CDR3 is TGTGCCAGCAGATATGGAGTACATATGAACACTGAAGCTTTCTTT.

The V call is TRBV6-1, the J call TRBJ2-1; D unclear. Germline-derived CDR1 and CDR2 are MNHNS and SASEGT. V was shortened by 10 bases and J by 5 bases, with 9 bases between the two germline ends. The CDR3 sequence is 11 residues long. CDR3 amino acids: CATNRDNEQFF. The CDR3 DNA reads TGTGCCACCAATCGAGACAATGAGCAGTTCTTC.

The chain has TRBV2 and TRBJ2-7; TRBD1 might be the D (7 bases). V was shortened by 7 bases and J by 9 bases, with 19 bases between the two germline ends. This CDR3 is 13 amino acids long. CDR1 is SNHLY and CDR2 is FYNNEI in the germline V gene. CDR3 sequence: CASNVARGDGQYF. CDR3 sequence (DNA): TGTGCCAGCAACGTGGCCAGGGGGGACGGGCAGTACTTC.

The CDR3 coding sequence is TGTGCCAGTGGAGATGACAGGGGGAGGACAGATACGCAGTATTTT. Translated, it gives CASGDDRGRTDTQYF. V is TRBV19 and J is TRBJ2-3, with 9 bases matching TRBD1. This CDR3 is built from 15 residues. Germline CDR1 LNHDA, CDR2 SQIVND (reference sequence). J lost 3 bases, V lost 8 bases, and 9 bases had no gene match.

The gene calls are TRBV27 and TRBJ1-6, with 10 bases fitting TRBD1. The CDR3 is made up of 15 amino acids. V shed 5 bases and J 8 bases; nucleotides not matched to a gene: 6. CDR1 MNHEY and CDR2 SMNVEV come from the germline V gene (reference sequence). The CDR3 loop reads CASSPWTGGYSPLHF. The CDR3 region has the DNA TGTGCCAGCAGTCCTTGGACAGGGGGTTATTCACCCCTCCACTTT.

This chain connects TRBV9 to TRBJ2-3; D might be TRBD1 (5 bases). CDR1 and CDR2 (germline): SGDLS, YYNGEE. Trimming left V 0 bases short and J 2 bases short, with 10 bases between. This CDR3 contains 15 residues. CDR3 sequence reads: CASSVDGRDTDTQYF. The CDR3 bases are TGTGCCAGCAGCGTAGATGGCAGGGACACAGATACGCAGTATTTT.

This clone has just one count. This chain joins TRBV7-2 and TRBJ2-1; 10 nucleotides agree with TRBD2. Germline V CDR1 and CDR2: SGHTA, FQGNSA. The CDR3 runs to 17 residues. J was trimmed by 2 bases and V by 1 base; bases with no gene match: 5. The CDR3 here is CASSLGPSGSAYNEQFF. CDR3 nucleotide sequence: TGTGCCAGCAGCTTAGGTCCTAGCGGGAGCGCCTACAATGAGCAGTTCTTC.

J is TRBJ2-1 and V is TRBV6-1; D may be TRBD1 or TRBD2 (6 bases each). CDR1 and CDR2 from the germline V gene are MNHNS and SASEGT. Trimming removed 11 bases at V and 4 bases at J, with 21 bases between. The CDR3 is 15 residues long. CDR3 amino acids: CALGWGAGIYNEQFF. CDR3 coding DNA: TGTGCCTTAGGTTGGGGGGCCGGGATATACAATGAGCAGTTCTTC.

V usage is TRBV28 and J usage is TRBJ2-7; perhaps TRBD2 as D (5 bases). Trimming pared 6 bases from V and 0 bases from J, leaving 12 bases between. CDR1 and CDR2 (germline): MDHEN, SYDVKM. CDR3 length: 14 residues. CDR3 amino acids: CASRTEGNSYEQYF. CDR3 DNA sequence: TGTGCCAGCAGAACCGAGGGAAACTCCTACGAGCAGTACTTC.

This chain joins TRBV11-3 and TRBJ2-2; D is tentatively TRBD1 or TRBD2 (5 bases each). This CDR3 has 15 amino acids. Germline V lookup: CDR1 SGHNT, CDR2 YENEEA. The V end lost 5 bases, the J end lost 6 bases, and 16 bases lay between the germline ends. DNA of the CDR3: TGTGCCAGCAGCCCCTTGGGACGAGGGGCCGGGGAGCTGTTTTTT. This sequence encodes CASSPLGRGAGELFF.

The chain carries TRBV11-2 and TRBJ1-4; D is unclear. V was cut by 1 base and J by 7 bases, with 19 bases left in between. Germline CDR1 is SGHAT and CDR2 is FQNNGV. The length of the CDR3 is 17 residues. DNA for the CDR3: TGTGCCAGCAGCTTAGGCCAAAGGGTCGGTGACGGTGAAAAACTGTTTTTT. Protein sequence: CASSLGQRVGDGEKLFF.

The rearrangement uses TRBV5-1 and TRBJ2-1, with D possibly being TRBD1 (6 bases). Germline V gene lookup returns CDR1 SGHRS and CDR2 YFSETQ. The CDR3 length is 13 residues. V was clipped by 4 bases and J by 2 bases, with 7 bases between them. The CDR3, as DNA: TGCGCCAGCAGCCGGGACACCTACAATGAGCAGTTCTTC. Protein: CASSRDTYNEQFF.

The V call is TRBV14, the J call TRBJ2-2; 8 bases align to TRBD2. Germline assignment: CDR1 SGHDN and CDR2 FVKESK. The CDR3 covers 17 residues. The ends lost 6 bases at V and 5 bases at J; junction bases unmatched: 14. The CDR3: CASRHTRGGRGTGELFF. As DNA, the CDR3 is TGTGCCAGCAGACACACCCGGGGGGGACGTGGGACCGGGGAGCTGTTTTTT.

This clone has more than one count but fewer than ten. The chain links TRBV15 to TRBJ1-2; D gene ambiguous. This CDR3 has 14 residues. CDR1 LNHNV and CDR2 YYDKDF come from the germline V gene (reference sequence). Trimming left V 1 base short and J 6 bases short, with 12 bases between. The CDR3, as DNA: TGTGCCACCAGCAGAGCGTTTCCAAGGGATGGCTACACCTTC. As protein: CATSRAFPRDGYTF.

This clone was detected once. CDR3 DNA: TGTGCCAGCAGTTACTCGGGACACTCCTACGAGCAGTACTTC. This translates into CASSYSGHSYEQYF. The chain couples TRBV6-6 to TRBJ2-7, with D perhaps matching TRBD1 (6 bases). Germline values: CDR1 MNHNY, CDR2 SVGAGI (reference sequence). This CDR3 spans 14 amino acids. The V end lost 0 bases, the J end lost 0 bases, and 6 bases lay between the germline ends.

The V gene is TRBV2, the J gene TRBJ1-2; no firm D call. The germline V gene has CDR1 SNHLY and CDR2 FYNNEI. V lost 7 bases, J lost 4 bases, and 10 bases lay in between. The CDR3 sequence is 12 residues long. CDR3 protein: CASTLPLYGYTF. The CDR3 DNA follows: TGTGCCAGCACCCTCCCCCTCTATGGCTACACCTTC.

The sample holds a few counts of this clone. The chain joins TRBV7-3 to TRBJ2-2, with 7 bases fitting TRBD2. Trimming removed 5 bases from V and 2 bases from J; junction bases left unmatched: 8. This CDR3 has 16 residues. Per the germline V gene, CDR1 is SGHTA and CDR2 is FQGTGA. The CDR3 nucleotides read TGTGCCAGCAGCCCCACTAGCGCCTTCAACACCGGGGAGCTGTTTTTT. This translates into CASSPTSAFNTGELFF.

The genes are TRBV5-4 and TRBJ1-3, with D unresolved. Germline CDR1 reads SGHNT; CDR2 reads YYREEE (reference sequence). The CDR3 is 14 residues long. Trimming cost V 0 bases and J 4 bases, with 8 bases left between them. The CDR3 DNA sequence: TGTGCCAGCAGCTTGGCAGGAGCCGGAAACACCATATATTTT. Translation gives CASSLAGAGNTIYF.